The source of this TCR beta chain is a study of cytomegalovirus exposure and HLA in healthy donors. J was trimmed by 6 bases and V by 0 bases; bases with no gene match: 8. CDR1 and CDR2 (germline): MNHEY, SVGAGI. There are 16 residues in the CDR3. Study conclusions and caveats: Several of the most significant clusters appeared, in a later analysis, to be linked to common viral pathogens. A missense DCLRE1C variant was associated with V- and J-gene trimming of TCR beta chains in a later analysis, and an independent cohort replicated the association.

The PCR had 60 Vbeta and 13 Jbeta primers. Sequencing was performed with immunoSEQ multiplex PCR; in TCRdb, only in-frame clones are kept and a portion is missing. The sample contains around 150,000 clones, about 80% of which appear only once. As to this clone: Its antigen is unknown.

This TCR was sampled from a male donor in good health and CMV-seronegative. The chain couples TRBV6-5 to TRBJ2-5; 9 positions agree with TRBD2. Source material: PBMCs. CDR3 sequence reads: CASSYSMAGGLKTQYF. The CDR3 DNA follows: TGTGCCAGCAGTTACTCGATGGCGGGGGGGCTAAAGACCCAGTACTTC.